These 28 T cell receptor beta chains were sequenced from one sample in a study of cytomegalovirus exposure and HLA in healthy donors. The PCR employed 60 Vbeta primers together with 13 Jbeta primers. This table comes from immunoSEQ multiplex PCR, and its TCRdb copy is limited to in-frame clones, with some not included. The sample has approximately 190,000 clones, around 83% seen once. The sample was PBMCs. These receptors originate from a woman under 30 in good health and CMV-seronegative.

The CDR3 sequence is CASSGQGSNQPQHF. The CDR3 DNA reads TGTGCCAGTAGCGGACAGGGAAGCAATCAGCCCCAGCATTTT. The J gene is TRBJ1-5, the V gene TRBV19, with 8 bases aligning to TRBD1. CDR1 and CDR2 (germline): LNHDA, SQIVND (reference sequence). V was clipped by 6 bases and J by 1 base; unmatched bases: 2. CDR3 length: 14 residues. Using reference TRBV19 and TRBJ1-5 for the parts outside the CDR3, the full variable domain is DGGITQSPKYLFRKEGQNVTLSCEQNLNHDAMYWYRQDPGQGLRLIYYSQIVNDFQKGDIAEGYSVSREKKESFPLTVTSAQKNPTAFYLCASSGQGSNQPQHFGDGTRLSIL.

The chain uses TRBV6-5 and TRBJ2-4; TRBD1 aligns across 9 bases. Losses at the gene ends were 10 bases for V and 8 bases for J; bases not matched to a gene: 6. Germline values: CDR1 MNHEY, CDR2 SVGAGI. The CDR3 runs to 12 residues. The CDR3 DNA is TGTGCCATCAGGGACAGGGAAGACATTCAGTACTTC. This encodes CAIRDREDIQYF.

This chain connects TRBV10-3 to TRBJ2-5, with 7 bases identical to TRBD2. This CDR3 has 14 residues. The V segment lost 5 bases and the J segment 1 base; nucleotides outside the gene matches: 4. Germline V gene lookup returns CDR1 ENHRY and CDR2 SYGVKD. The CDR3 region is CAISPSGGQETQYF. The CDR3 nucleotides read TGTGCCATCAGTCCCTCGGGGGGCCAAGAGACCCAGTACTTC.

The chain's CDR3 is CASSLDPAGVGEQYF. CDR3 DNA sequence: TGTGCCAGCAGTCTAGACCCCGCGGGAGTGGGGGAGCAGTACTTC. The rearrangement links TRBV27 to TRBJ2-7; 7 nucleotides agree with TRBD2. This CDR3 region has 15 residues. CDR1 is MNHEY and CDR2 is SMNVEV in the germline V gene (reference sequence). V dropped 5 bases and J dropped 7; count of bases not matched to a gene: 14.

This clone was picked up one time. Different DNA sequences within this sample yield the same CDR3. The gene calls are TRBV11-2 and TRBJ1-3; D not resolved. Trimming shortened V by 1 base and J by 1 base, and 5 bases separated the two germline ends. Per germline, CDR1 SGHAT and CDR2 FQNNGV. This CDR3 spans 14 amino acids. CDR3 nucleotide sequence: TGTGCCAGCAGCTTAGCAGGTTCTGGAAACACCATATATTTT. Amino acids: CASSLAGSGNTIYF.

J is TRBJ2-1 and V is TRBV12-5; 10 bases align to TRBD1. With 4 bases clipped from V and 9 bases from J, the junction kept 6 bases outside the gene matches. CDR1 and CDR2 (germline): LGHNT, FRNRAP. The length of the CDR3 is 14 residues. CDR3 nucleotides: TGTGCTAGTGGTTCCCTAGGACAGGGGGGTGAGCAGTTCTTC. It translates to CASGSLGQGGEQFF.

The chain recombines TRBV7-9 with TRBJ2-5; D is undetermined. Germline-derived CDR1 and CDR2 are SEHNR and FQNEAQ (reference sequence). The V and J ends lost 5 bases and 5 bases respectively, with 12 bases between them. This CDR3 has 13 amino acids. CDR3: CASSPPVEETQYF. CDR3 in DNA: TGTGCCAGCAGCCCCCCAGTGGAGGAGACCCAGTACTTC.

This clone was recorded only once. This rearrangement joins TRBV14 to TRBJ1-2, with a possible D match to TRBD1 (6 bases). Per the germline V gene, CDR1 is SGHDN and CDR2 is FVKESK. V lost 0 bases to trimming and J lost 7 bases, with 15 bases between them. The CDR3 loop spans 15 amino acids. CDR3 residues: CASSQDSQGISGYTF. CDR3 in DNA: TGTGCCAGCAGCCAAGATAGCCAGGGGATAAGTGGCTACACCTTC.

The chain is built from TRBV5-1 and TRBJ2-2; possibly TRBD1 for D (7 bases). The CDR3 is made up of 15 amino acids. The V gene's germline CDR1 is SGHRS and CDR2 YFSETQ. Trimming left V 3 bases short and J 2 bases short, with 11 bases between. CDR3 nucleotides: TGCGCCAGCAGCTGGGGGGACAGCAACACCGGGGAGCTGTTTTTT. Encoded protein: CASSWGDSNTGELFF.

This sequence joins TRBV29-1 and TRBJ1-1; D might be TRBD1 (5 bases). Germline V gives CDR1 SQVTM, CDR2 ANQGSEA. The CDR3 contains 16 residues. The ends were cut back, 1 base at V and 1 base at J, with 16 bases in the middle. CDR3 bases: TGCAGCGTTGAAGCCCGGGCGGGGCACCCGAACACTGAAGCTTTCTTT. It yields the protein CSVEARAGHPNTEAFF.

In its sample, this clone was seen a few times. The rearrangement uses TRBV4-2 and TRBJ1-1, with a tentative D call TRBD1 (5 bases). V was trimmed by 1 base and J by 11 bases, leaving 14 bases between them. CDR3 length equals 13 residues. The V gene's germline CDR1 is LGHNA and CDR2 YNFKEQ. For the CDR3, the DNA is TGTGCCAGCAGCCAAGGCGGGACCCAGGAGGCTTTCTTT. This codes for CASSQGGTQEAFF.

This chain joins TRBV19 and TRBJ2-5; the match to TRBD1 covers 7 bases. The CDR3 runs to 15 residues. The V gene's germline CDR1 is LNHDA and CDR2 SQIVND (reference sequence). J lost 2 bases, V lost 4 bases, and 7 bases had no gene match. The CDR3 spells CASSTTDRIQETQYF. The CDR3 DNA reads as TGTGCCAGTAGTACGACGGACAGGATACAAGAGACCCAGTACTTC.

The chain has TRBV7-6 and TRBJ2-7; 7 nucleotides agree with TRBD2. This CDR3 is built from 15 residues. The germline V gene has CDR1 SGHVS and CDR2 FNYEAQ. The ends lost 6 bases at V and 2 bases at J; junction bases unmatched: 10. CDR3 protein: CASRAEASGTYEQYF. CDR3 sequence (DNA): TGTGCCAGCAGAGCCGAGGCTAGCGGCACCTACGAGCAGTACTTC.

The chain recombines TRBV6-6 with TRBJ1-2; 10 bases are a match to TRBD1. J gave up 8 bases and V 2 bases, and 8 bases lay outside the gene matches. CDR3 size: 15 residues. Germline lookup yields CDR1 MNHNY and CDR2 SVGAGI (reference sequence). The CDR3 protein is CASSYPPGQGNGYTF. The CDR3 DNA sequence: TGTGCCAGCAGTTACCCCCCGGGACAGGGGAACGGCTACACCTTC.

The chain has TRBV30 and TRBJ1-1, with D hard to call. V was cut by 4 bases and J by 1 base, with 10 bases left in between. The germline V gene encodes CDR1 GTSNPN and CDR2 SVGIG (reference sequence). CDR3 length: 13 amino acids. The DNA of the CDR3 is TGTGCCTGGATGCGGCAGCAGAACACTGAAGCTTTCTTT. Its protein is CAWMRQQNTEAFF.

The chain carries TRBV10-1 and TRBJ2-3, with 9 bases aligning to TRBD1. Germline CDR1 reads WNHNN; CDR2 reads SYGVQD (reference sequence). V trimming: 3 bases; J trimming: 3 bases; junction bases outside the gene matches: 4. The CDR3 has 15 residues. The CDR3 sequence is CASSDPGQGTDTQYF. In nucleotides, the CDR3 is TGCGCCAGCAGTGACCCCGGACAGGGGACAGATACGCAGTATTTT.

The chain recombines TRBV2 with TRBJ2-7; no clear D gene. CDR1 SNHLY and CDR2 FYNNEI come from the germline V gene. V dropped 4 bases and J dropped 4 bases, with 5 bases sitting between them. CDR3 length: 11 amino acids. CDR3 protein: CASSGMYEQYF. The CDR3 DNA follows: TGTGCCAGCAGTGGTATGTACGAGCAGTACTTC. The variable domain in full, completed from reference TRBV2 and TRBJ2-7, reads EPEVTQTPSHQVTQMGQEVILRCVPISNHLYFYWYRQILGQKVEFLVSFYNNEISEKSEIFDDQFSVERPDGSNFTLKIRSTKLEDSAMYFCASSGMYEQYFGPGTRLTVT.

This CDR3 is CASSLDYSGNTIYF. CDR3 DNA sequence: TGTGCCAGCAGCTTAGATTACTCTGGAAACACCATATATTTT. This chain connects TRBV7-2 to TRBJ1-3; the D is unclear. The CDR3 consists of 14 residues. V lost 1 base to trimming and J lost 0 bases, with 4 bases between them. Germline assignment: CDR1 SGHTA and CDR2 FQGNSA.

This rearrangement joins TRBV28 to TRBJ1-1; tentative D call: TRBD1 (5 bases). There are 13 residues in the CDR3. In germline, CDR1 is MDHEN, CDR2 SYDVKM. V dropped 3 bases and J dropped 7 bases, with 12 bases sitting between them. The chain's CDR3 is CASSFGGRGEAFF. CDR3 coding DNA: TGTGCCAGCAGTTTTGGGGGGAGAGGTGAAGCTTTCTTT.

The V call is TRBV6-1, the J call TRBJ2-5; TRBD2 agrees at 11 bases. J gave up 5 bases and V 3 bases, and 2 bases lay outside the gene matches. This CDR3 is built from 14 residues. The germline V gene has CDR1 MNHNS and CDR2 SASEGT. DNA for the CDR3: TGTGCCAGCAGTGAGGTAGCGGGGGGGGAGACCCAGTACTTC. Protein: CASSEVAGGETQYF.

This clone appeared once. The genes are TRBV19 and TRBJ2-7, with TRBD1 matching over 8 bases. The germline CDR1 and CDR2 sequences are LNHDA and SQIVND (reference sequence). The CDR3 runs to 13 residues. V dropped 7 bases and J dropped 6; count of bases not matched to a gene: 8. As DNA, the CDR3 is TGTGCCAGTACTGGGGACAGGTGGGGCGAGCAGTACTTC. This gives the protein CASTGDRWGEQYF. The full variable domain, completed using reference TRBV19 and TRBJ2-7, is DGGITQSPKYLFRKEGQNVTLSCEQNLNHDAMYWYRQDPGQGLRLIYYSQIVNDFQKGDIAEGYSVSREKKESFPLTVTSAQKNPTAFYLCASTGDRWGEQYFGPGTRLTVT.

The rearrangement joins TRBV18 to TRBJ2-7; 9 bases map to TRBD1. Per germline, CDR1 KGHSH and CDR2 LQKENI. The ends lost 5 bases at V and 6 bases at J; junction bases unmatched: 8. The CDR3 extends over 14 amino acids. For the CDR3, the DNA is TGTGCCAGCTCATCTCCGGGACAGGGTGGCGAGCAGTACTTC. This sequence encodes CASSSPGQGGEQYF.

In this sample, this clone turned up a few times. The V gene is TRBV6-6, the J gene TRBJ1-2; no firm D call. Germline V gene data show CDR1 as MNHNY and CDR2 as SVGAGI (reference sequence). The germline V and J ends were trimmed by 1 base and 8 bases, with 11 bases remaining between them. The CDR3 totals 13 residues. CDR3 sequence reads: CASSYLPPGGYTF. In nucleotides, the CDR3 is TGTGCCAGCAGTTACTTACCCCCGGGGGGCTACACCTTC.

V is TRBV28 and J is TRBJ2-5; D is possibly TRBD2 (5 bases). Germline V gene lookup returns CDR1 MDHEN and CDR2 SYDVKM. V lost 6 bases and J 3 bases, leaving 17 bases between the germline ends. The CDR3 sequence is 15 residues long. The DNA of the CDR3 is TGTGCCAGCAGCCTATTGCCGGGTAGCGAAGAGACCCAGTACTTC. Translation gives CASSLLPGSEETQYF.

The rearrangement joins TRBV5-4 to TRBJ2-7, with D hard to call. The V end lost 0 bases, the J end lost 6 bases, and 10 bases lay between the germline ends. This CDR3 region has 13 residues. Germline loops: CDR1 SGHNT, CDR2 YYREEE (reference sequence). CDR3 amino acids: CASSLVVGVEQYF. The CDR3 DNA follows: TGTGCCAGCAGCTTGGTAGTCGGAGTCGAGCAGTACTTC.

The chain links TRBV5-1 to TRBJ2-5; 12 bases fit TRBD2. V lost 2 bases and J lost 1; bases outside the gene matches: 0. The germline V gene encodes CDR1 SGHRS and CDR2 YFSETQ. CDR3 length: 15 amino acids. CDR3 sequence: CASSLLAGGQETQYF. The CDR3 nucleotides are TGCGCCAGCAGCTTACTAGCGGGGGGCCAAGAGACCCAGTACTTC.

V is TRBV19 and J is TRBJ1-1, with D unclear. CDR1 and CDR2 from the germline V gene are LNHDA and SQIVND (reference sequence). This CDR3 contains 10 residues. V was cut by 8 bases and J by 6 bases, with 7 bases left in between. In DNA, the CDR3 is TGTGCCAGTGGCATTTCTGAAGCTTTCTTT. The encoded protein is CASGISEAFF.

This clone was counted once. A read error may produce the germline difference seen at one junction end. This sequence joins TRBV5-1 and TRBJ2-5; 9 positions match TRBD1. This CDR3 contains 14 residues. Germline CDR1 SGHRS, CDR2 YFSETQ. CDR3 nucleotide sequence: TGCGCCAGCAGGTTGGACAGGGGCCCAGAGACCCAGTACTTC. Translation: CASRLDRGPETQYF.